A single sample gave rise to the 13 T cell receptor beta chains below, sequenced in a study of cytomegalovirus exposure and HLA in healthy donors. With 60 Vbeta and 13 Jbeta primers, the PCR was carried out. The method was immunoSEQ multiplex PCR; TCRdb's version includes in-frame clones alone and lacks a portion of them. The sample carries 150,000 to 200,000 clones, roughly four fifths recorded once. Sequencing input: PBMCs. The receptors come from a man aged 18 to 29 in good health and CMV-seronegative.

The chain is built from TRBV19 and TRBJ2-3; TRBD1 might be the D (6 bases). CDR3 length: 15 amino acids. Germline V gene sequence: CDR1 LNHDA, CDR2 SQIVND (reference sequence). Trimming left V 0 bases short and J 1 base short, with 8 bases between. The CDR3 DNA reads TGTGCCAGTAGTATAGACAGGGGAGGCACAGATACGCAGTATTTT. Encoded protein: CASSIDRGGTDTQYF.

J is TRBJ2-3 and V is TRBV4-3, with D tentatively TRBD2 (6 bases). Germline V gene data show CDR1 as LGHNA and CDR2 as YSLEER. The length of the CDR3 is 13 residues. Trimming stripped 4 bases from V and 8 bases from J, with 13 bases between. The CDR3 spells CASSLDGGGTQYF. CDR3 coding DNA: TGCGCCAGCAGCCTGGACGGGGGAGGTACGCAGTATTTT.

The chain combines TRBV4-1 with TRBJ2-5, with TRBD2 matching over 9 bases. The V gene's germline CDR1 is MGHRA and CDR2 YSYEKL. Trimming took 0 bases from V and 4 from J; bases not matched to a gene: 6. CDR3 length: 16 residues. CDR3 DNA sequence: TGCGCCAGCAGCCAAGAGGCGGCGGGGGGGCGAGAGACCCAGTACTTC. This gives the protein CASSQEAAGGRETQYF.

On this clone: Within the sample, other DNA sequences also encode this same CDR3. The chain recombines TRBV6-1 with TRBJ2-1, with TRBD2 identical over 9 bases. The junction had 9 bases not matched to a gene; V was cut back by 4 bases and J by 8 bases. Germline V gene data show CDR1 as MNHNS and CDR2 as SASEGT. The CDR3 is 15 amino acids. CDR3 coding DNA: TGTGCCAGCAGTGTAGGCGGGGGGGCCTCGGATGAGCAGTTCTTC. Translation gives CASSVGGGASDEQFF.

This chain joins TRBV7-9 and TRBJ1-2; no definite D call. The length of the CDR3 is 13 residues. Germline V gene data show CDR1 as SEHNR and CDR2 as FQNEAQ (reference sequence). Trimming took off 2 bases at V and 4 bases at J, with 8 bases between the two ends. For the CDR3, the DNA is TGTGCCAGCAGCTTATCCGACATCTATGGCTACACCTTC. Its protein is CASSLSDIYGYTF. Filled out from reference TRBV7-9 and TRBJ1-2, the complete variable domain reads DTGVSQNPRHKITKRGQNVTFRCDPISEHNRLYWYRQTLGQGPEFLTYFQNEAQLEKSRLLSDRFSAERPKGSFSTLEIQRTEQGDSAMYLCASSLSDIYGYTFGSGTRLTVV.

This sequence joins TRBV19 and TRBJ1-5; the D is unclear. Germline CDR1 is LNHDA and CDR2 is SQIVND (reference sequence). The length of the CDR3 is 15 residues. The V end lost 4 bases, the J end lost 6 bases, and 16 bases lay between the germline ends. In DNA form, the CDR3 reads TGTGCCAGTAGTACAGATCGAGAACGGAGTCAGCCCCAGCATTTT. It is translated as CASSTDRERSQPQHF.

This clone was detected only a few times. The rearrangement joins TRBV30 to TRBJ2-7; tentative D call: TRBD1 (5 bases). Trimming pared 7 bases from V and 4 bases from J, leaving 11 bases between. Germline loops: CDR1 GTSNPN, CDR2 SVGIG (reference sequence). The CDR3 spans 11 residues. The CDR3 DNA sequence: TGTGCCTTAACTACAGGTTACGAGCAGTACTTC. Amino acid sequence: CALTTGYEQYF.

V and J are TRBV9 and TRBJ2-1; D is possibly TRBD1 (5 bases). The V end was cut by 3 bases, the J end by 4 bases, with 8 bases between. The CDR3 covers 13 residues. Germline V lookup: CDR1 SGDLS, CDR2 YYNGEE. CDR3 amino acids: CASSAGHYNEQFF. The CDR3 bases are TGTGCCAGCAGCGCCGGACATTACAATGAGCAGTTCTTC.

This clone was recorded once. This chain connects TRBV5-1 to TRBJ1-3; D may be TRBD1 (5 bases). Trimming took off 5 bases at V and 2 bases at J, with 11 bases between the two ends. Germline V gene data show CDR1 as SGHRS and CDR2 as YFSETQ. The length of the CDR3 is 14 residues. The CDR3 DNA reads TGCGCCAGCAGTCGGGGGGATCCTGGAAACACCATATATTTT. This translates into CASSRGDPGNTIYF.

The chain is built from TRBV9 and TRBJ2-2, with D possibly TRBD1 on 6 matching bases. The CDR3 covers 15 residues. Germline loops: CDR1 SGDLS, CDR2 YYNGEE. Trimming pared 0 bases from V and 5 bases from J, leaving 11 bases between. The CDR3 DNA reads as TGTGCCAGCAGCGTAGGGCCAGGGGAGACCGGGGAGCTGTTTTTT. It yields the protein CASSVGPGETGELFF.

The chain employs TRBV7-6 and TRBJ2-1, with D perhaps TRBD2 (5 bases). Deletions cut 4 bases from V and 7 bases from J, with 23 bases between. Germline lookup yields CDR1 SGHVS and CDR2 FNYEAQ. The CDR3 consists of 17 residues. The CDR3 loop is CASSYRLLGEGYNEQFF. In nucleotides, the CDR3 is TGTGCCAGCAGCTACCGACTACTAGGAGAGGGTTATAATGAGCAGTTCTTC. Full variable domain (rest looked up from reference TRBV7-6 and TRBJ2-1): GAGVSQSPRYKVTKRGQDVALRCDPISGHVSLYWYRQALGQGPEFLTYFNYEAQQDKSGLPNDRFSAERPEGSISTLTIQRTEQRDSAMYRCASSYRLLGEGYNEQFFGPGTRLTVL.

V is TRBV4-3 and J is TRBJ1-4, with TRBD1 matching 8 bases. With 0 bases clipped from V and 6 bases from J, the junction kept 9 bases outside the gene matches. The CDR3 length is 17 residues. The germline V gene encodes CDR1 LGHNA and CDR2 YSLEER. CDR3 coding DNA: TGCGCCAGCAGCCAAGACCCCCCCAGGGGGCTTGATGAAAAACTGTTTTTT. Its protein is CASSQDPPRGLDEKLFF.

The rearrangement links TRBV11-2 to TRBJ1-1; 8 bases map to TRBD1. After removal of 0 bases from V and 2 bases from J, the junction contained 14 bases not matched to a gene. The V gene's germline CDR1 is SGHAT and CDR2 FQNNGV. The CDR3 runs 19 residues. This chain's CDR3 is CASSLDPGQGSLVNTEAFF. CDR3 in DNA: TGTGCCAGCAGCTTAGACCCAGGACAGGGAAGCCTGGTCAACACTGAAGCTTTCTTT.